The 11 T cell receptor beta chains listed next were all sequenced from one sample in a study of PD-1 blockade in classical Hodgkin lymphoma. Data came from immunoSEQ multiplex PCR; TCRdb stores just in-frame clones and leaves some out. Of about 11,000 clones in the sample, about three quarters were seen once. All patients relapsed after autologous stem cell transplantation, and brentuximab vedotin exposure varied. Sequenced material: peripheral blood mononuclear cells (PBMCs), taken at baseline. The receptor set was obtained from a human donor with classical Hodgkin lymphoma.

This clone turned up a few times. The chain links TRBV11-2 to TRBJ1-1; TRBD1 aligns across 8 bases. J lost 4 bases, V lost 0 bases, and 7 bases had no gene match. The CDR3 sequence is 16 residues long. The germline gives CDR1 SGHAT, CDR2 FQNNGV. As DNA, the CDR3 is TGTGCCAGCAGCTTAGATCGGGCAGGGGGCCTCACTGAAGCTTTCTTT. Translated: CASSLDRAGGLTEAFF.

The genes are TRBV4-2 and TRBJ2-7, with 8 bases lining up with TRBD2. V dropped 1 base and J dropped 5; count of bases not matched to a gene: 10. This CDR3 comprises 16 residues. The germline V gene has CDR1 LGHNA and CDR2 YNFKEQ. The CDR3, as DNA: TGTGCCAGCAGCCAAGCCGGGGGGGCGGGAGCAGACGAGCAGTACTTC. Its translation: CASSQAGGAGADEQYF.

The chain combines TRBV5-1 with TRBJ2-3; D may be TRBD2 (5 bases). Looked up from germline, CDR1 is SGHRS and CDR2 is YFSETQ. V lost 7 bases to trimming and J lost 4 bases, with 16 bases between them. The CDR3 sequence is 14 residues long. In DNA form, the CDR3 reads TGCGCCAGCTGGGATCCGGGGTGGGCAGATACGCAGTATTTT. It yields the protein CASWDPGWADTQYF.

The chain links TRBV10-3 to TRBJ2-5, with 9 bases fitting TRBD2. CDR1 is ENHRY and CDR2 is SYGVKD in the germline V gene. V lost 0 bases to trimming and J lost 5 bases; unmatched junction nucleotides: 7. The CDR3 contains 16 residues. In DNA form, the CDR3 reads TGTGCCATCAGTGAGTCGACTAGCGGAGGGTTTGAGACCCAGTACTTC. Its translation is CAISESTSGGFETQYF.

V is TRBV30 and J is TRBJ1-3; D is uncertain. The CDR3 is 12 amino acids. Germline V gene data show CDR1 as GTSNPN and CDR2 as SVGIG (reference sequence). Between the trimmed V and J ends, which lost 4 bases and 0 bases, there was a span of 4 bases. The CDR3 DNA sequence: TGTGCCTGGATCTTCTCTGGAAACACCATATATTTT. Residues: CAWIFSGNTIYF.

This clone showed up just once. For the CDR3, the DNA is TGCAGCGTTTCTTTGGCGGGAGGGAAATCAGATACGCAGTATTTT. This gives the protein CSVSLAGGKSDTQYF. The gene calls are TRBV29-1 and TRBJ2-3, with 9 positions matching TRBD2. The CDR3 is 15 residues long. V trimming: 5 bases; J trimming: 4 bases; junction bases outside the gene matches: 10. CDR1 SQVTM and CDR2 ANQGSEA come from the germline V gene.

This clone has a single count. The gene calls are TRBV5-1 and TRBJ2-7, with 8 nucleotides matching TRBD2. Germline CDR1 is SGHRS and CDR2 is YFSETQ. The CDR3 spans 15 residues. The V gene end was trimmed by 3 bases and the J gene end by 0 bases; junction bases not matched to a gene: 5. The CDR3 reads CASSSRLASSYEQYF. The CDR3 region has the DNA TGCGCCAGCAGCTCAAGACTAGCGAGCTCCTACGAGCAGTACTTC.

The J gene is TRBJ1-1, the V gene TRBV5-1; tentative D call: TRBD1 (5 bases). The CDR3 is made up of 12 amino acids. V lost 4 bases and J lost 7, with 11 bases in between. Germline values: CDR1 SGHRS, CDR2 YFSETQ. The CDR3 nucleotides are TGCGCCAGCAGCGGGGCCGGGATTGAAGCTTTCTTT. It translates to CASSGAGIEAFF.

The rearrangement links TRBV19 to TRBJ2-4; 14 bases fit TRBD2. Trimming removed 5 bases from V and 6 bases from J; junction bases left unmatched: 9. The CDR3 spans 17 residues. From germline, CDR1 is LNHDA and CDR2 SQIVND (reference sequence). CDR3 sequence reads: CASSSRLAGGWRNIQYF. For the CDR3, the DNA is TGTGCCAGTAGTTCCAGACTAGCGGGAGGGTGGAGAAACATTCAGTACTTC.

V usage is TRBV19 and J usage is TRBJ1-5; possibly TRBD1 for D (6 bases). V lost 5 bases and J lost 2, with 16 bases in between. This CDR3 spans 16 amino acids. CDR1 and CDR2 from the germline V gene are LNHDA and SQIVND (reference sequence). The CDR3 DNA is TGTGCCAGTAGTGAAGGCAGGGGAAGGGGCAATCAGCCCCAGCATTTT. This translates into CASSEGRGRGNQPQHF.

The genes are TRBV4-1 and TRBJ2-2; D gene ambiguous. Germline V lookup: CDR1 MGHRA, CDR2 YSYEKL. This CDR3 is 15 amino acids long. Trimming took off 5 bases at V and 5 bases at J, with 15 bases between the two ends. This CDR3 is CASSTIDPGTGELFF. In nucleotides, the CDR3 is TGCGCCAGCAGCACAATCGACCCCGGTACCGGGGAGCTGTTTTTT.